This T cell receptor beta chain was profiled in a study of blood T cell repertoires in COVID-19. Study as a whole: The cDNA or gDNA used as material had been derived from T cells, B-cell-depleted T cells, or PBMCs.

V lost 6 bases, J lost 3 bases, and 12 bases lay in between. CDR3 length: 14 residues. In germline, CDR1 is MNHEY, CDR2 SVGAGI. In the authors' methods: The authors estimated nucleated cell counts from reference gene primer amplification. This table comes from immunoSEQ multiplex PCR, and its TCRdb copy is limited to in-frame clones, with some not included. Clone size and the V and J calls come from that table; the DNA yielded D and trimming. Of some 100,000 clones listed, roughly 86% are singletons. The chain links TRBV6-5 to TRBJ1-5, with a possible D match to TRBD1 (6 bases). The sequence came from a man aged 45-60 years with active or convalescent COVID-19. Sequences were obtained from peripheral blood. CDR3 in amino acids: CASRAGQYNQPQHF. DNA of the CDR3: TGTGCCAGCAGAGCTGGACAGTACAATCAGCCCCAGCATTTT.